This T cell receptor beta chain was profiled in a study of cytomegalovirus exposure and HLA in healthy donors. As for the study in general: About 85 million unique TCRs from HLA-typed donors were held in an early release of data. The study, taken as a whole, reports: While the bulk of TCR sequences proved rare, some public TCRs turned up in many donors. There were fewer than 200 TCR beta chains listed as cytomegalovirus-associated.

This PCR relied on a set of 60 Vbeta primers and 13 Jbeta primers. Only in-frame clones appear in the TCRdb table, and some are missing; sequencing was by immunoSEQ multiplex PCR. The sample lists approximately 75,000 clones, about 79% occurring once. Regarding this clone: As yet, its antigen is unknown.

V dropped 4 bases and J dropped 3 bases, with 13 bases sitting between them. Germline CDR1 reads LNHDA; CDR2 reads SQIVND (reference sequence). This CDR3 is 14 amino acids long. The receptor's source is a man between 65 and 85 years old in good health and CMV-seropositive. The chain uses TRBV19 and TRBJ2-7, with D uncertain. The specimen was PBMCs. CDR3 sequence: CASSNSAGVYEQYF. CDR3 nucleotide sequence: TGTGCCAGTAGTAATTCGGCAGGCGTCTACGAGCAGTACTTC.